These 10 T cell receptor beta chains came from one sample sequenced in a study of TIL therapy for anti-PD-1-resistant metastatic lung cancer. Described time point: pre-treatment sample, taken before nivolumab and TIL therapy. Sequencing used immunoSEQ v3. Method: immunoSEQ multiplex PCR; TCRdb's copy keeps in-frame clones and lacks some. This table holds 35,000 or so clones, 73% found once. Sequenced here: blood, sampled at baseline. The source of these receptors is a person between 30 and 80 years old with non-small cell lung cancer.

This chain joins TRBV6-1 and TRBJ2-5, with 8 bases matching TRBD2. Germline V gene lookup returns CDR1 MNHNS and CDR2 SASEGT. V shed 10 bases, J shed 5 bases, and the junction held 9 bases outside the gene matches. The CDR3 is 13 residues long. The CDR3 coding sequence is TGTGCCACCCGGGCCCCGGGGGGGGAGACCCAGTACTTC. It is translated as CATRAPGGETQYF.

The V gene is TRBV5-1, the J gene TRBJ2-1; possibly TRBD1 or TRBD2 for D (6 bases each). V gave up 2 bases and J gave up 7 bases, with 16 bases separating them. The V gene's germline CDR1 is SGHRS and CDR2 YFSETQ. The CDR3 is made up of 15 amino acids. The CDR3 protein is CASSLTGERGNEQFF. CDR3 nucleotides: TGCGCCAGCAGCTTAACGGGAGAGAGGGGGAATGAGCAGTTCTTC.

J is TRBJ2-1 and V is TRBV6-4; TRBD1 agrees at 7 bases. CDR3 length: 16 residues. V lost 0 bases to trimming and J lost 1 base; unmatched junction nucleotides: 3. Germline V lookup: CDR1 MRHNA, CDR2 SNTAGT. The CDR3 coding sequence is TGTGCCAGCAGTGACTCGAGGACAGGATCCTACAATGAGCAGTTCTTC. Translated: CASSDSRTGSYNEQFF.

The chain links TRBV14 to TRBJ1-2; D is uncertain. The V end was cut by 4 bases, the J end by 8 bases, with 14 bases between. The CDR3 is 13 residues long. Germline V gene sequence: CDR1 SGHDN, CDR2 FVKESK. For the CDR3, the DNA is TGTGCCAGCAGCCCAAGCGGACCTTTGGGCTACACCTTC. Amino acid sequence: CASSPSGPLGYTF.

The genes are TRBV5-4 and TRBJ1-1, with unresolved D. Germline assignment: CDR1 SGHNT and CDR2 YYREEE (reference sequence). With 0 bases removed from V and 1 base from J, the gap between germline ends came to 10 bases. The CDR3 loop spans 15 amino acids. CDR3 in amino acids: CASSLDRAPNTEAFF. The CDR3 bases are TGTGCCAGCAGCTTGGACCGGGCTCCGAACACTGAAGCTTTCTTT.

This rearrangement joins TRBV5-1 to TRBJ2-7; a possible D gene is TRBD2 (6 bases). V shed 2 bases and J shed 0 bases, with 9 bases lying between them. Germline CDR1 reads SGHRS; CDR2 reads YFSETQ. This CDR3 has 14 residues. The DNA for the CDR3 is TGCGCCAGCAGCTTCACCGGGAGCTCCTACGAGCAGTACTTC. Residues: CASSFTGSSYEQYF.

The chain recombines TRBV5-8 with TRBJ1-6; no clear D. The CDR3 contains 16 residues. Looked up from germline, CDR1 is SGHTS and CDR2 is YDEGEE. V lost 0 bases to trimming and J lost 0 bases, with 7 bases between them. CDR3 residues: CASSLDQSSYNSPLHF. The CDR3 DNA sequence: TGTGCCAGCAGCTTGGACCAAAGCTCCTATAATTCACCCCTCCACTTT.

The table lists this clone with a few counts. In DNA form, the CDR3 reads TGTGCCAGCAACACCCTAGGCGTTTCGGGGCAGTTCTTC. This codes for CASNTLGVSGQFF. The chain employs TRBV28 and TRBJ2-1; D gene uncertain. This CDR3 region has 13 residues. The V gene lost 7 bases and the J gene lost 12 bases, with 19 bases spanning the gap. CDR1 and CDR2 (germline): MDHEN, SYDVKM.

This chain links TRBV19 with TRBJ2-3; D is unresolved. The germline V gene encodes CDR1 LNHDA and CDR2 SQIVND (reference sequence). The V end lost 5 bases, the J end lost 4 bases, and 13 bases lay between the germline ends. This CDR3 is built from 14 residues. This CDR3 is CASSLSHQADTQYF. In DNA form, the CDR3 reads TGTGCCAGTAGTTTGTCCCATCAGGCAGATACGCAGTATTTT.

The chain recombines TRBV6-5 with TRBJ1-6; TRBD1 agrees at 8 bases. This CDR3 has 14 amino acids. J gave up 7 bases and V 2 bases, and 1 base lay outside the gene matches. In germline, CDR1 is MNHEY, CDR2 SVGAGI. The CDR3 loop is CASSYRDRNSPLHF. The CDR3 nucleotides read TGTGCCAGCAGTTACCGGGACAGGAATTCACCCCTCCACTTT.